This T cell receptor (beta chain) was sequenced during a study of blood T cell repertoires in COVID-19. Study details: The study drew acute and convalescent COVID-19 samples from the United States, Italy and Spain. T cells, B-cell-depleted T cells, or PBMCs supplied cDNA or gDNA.

In the original workflow: Cell counts per sample came from amplifying reference gene primers. Libraries were prepared by immunoSEQ multiplex PCR; TCRdb keeps only in-frame clonotypes and omits some of them. V, J and clone size are taken as reported in that table, and D and trimming were inferred from the DNA itself. The data contain some 80,000 clones, 85% to 90% of them singletons. Germline V gives CDR1 SNHLY, CDR2 FYNNEI. Trimming left V 7 bases short and J 0 bases short, with 17 bases between. The CDR3 length is 16 residues. The V gene is TRBV2, the J gene TRBJ2-3, with a tentative D call TRBD2 (5 bases). Material for sequencing was peripheral blood. This TCR was recovered from a man aged 80 or over with active or convalescent COVID-19. CDR3: CASKKELGGSTDTQYF. The CDR3 DNA is TGTGCCAGCAAAAAGGAGCTTGGAGGAAGCACAGATACGCAGTATTTT.